Listed below are T cell receptor beta chains from one sample, sequenced in a study of vaccination and CD4 T cells after COVID-19. Each CDR3 protein gets one entry after TCRdb re-called the PCR reads with MiXCR. The sample contains about 12,000 distinct CDR3 sequences, about 32% of which appear only once. These receptors' targets are unknown. Specimen: CD4+ T cells from blood, cultured in vitro, collected before SARS-CoV-2 vaccination. These receptors were obtained from a human donor who received a COVID-19 vaccine. Both conserved end residues are part of each CDR3. A D gene is named only where the DNA matches it firmly. The listing skips clone size in some rows; elsewhere it reads once, few, many or a size class.

j_gene: TRBJ2-3; abundance: .; v_gene: TRBV5-4; d_gene: .; CDR3aa: CASSGSPDSPTDTQYF; CDR3nt: TGTGCCAGCAGCGGAAGTCCGGACAGTCCCACAGATACGCAGTATTTT
j_gene: TRBJ1-5; abundance: .; v_gene: TRBV6-1; d_gene: .; CDR3aa: CASSERDADQPQHF; CDR3nt: TGTGCCAGCAGTGAAAGAGACGCCGATCAGCCCCAGCATTTT
j_gene: TRBJ1-1; abundance: few; v_gene: TRBV20-1; d_gene: TRBD1; CDR3aa: CSAWRTGRTEAFF; CDR3nt: TGCAGTGCTTGGCGGACAGGGCGGACTGAAGCTTTCTTT
j_gene: TRBJ2-3; abundance: few; v_gene: TRBV20-1; d_gene: .; CDR3aa: CSARVVRGDLNTQYF; CDR3nt: TGCAGTGCTAGAGTCGTAAGGGGGGACCTTAATACGCAGTATTTT
j_gene: TRBJ1-4; abundance: few; v_gene: TRBV6-5; d_gene: .; CDR3aa: CASSYSIGRHEKLFF; CDR3nt: TGTGCCAGCAGTTACTCGATAGGGAGGCATGAAAAACTGTTTTTT
j_gene: TRBJ1-5; abundance: .; v_gene: TRBV5-4; d_gene: .; CDR3aa: CASSLYGNQPQHF; CDR3nt: TGTGCCAGCAGCTTGTACGGCAATCAGCCCCAGCATTTT
j_gene: TRBJ2-1; abundance: .; v_gene: TRBV18; d_gene: .; CDR3aa: CASSQPEHEQFF; CDR3nt: TGTGCCAGCTCACAACCGGAACATGAGCAGTTCTTC
j_gene: TRBJ2-5; abundance: .; v_gene: TRBV18; d_gene: TRBD2; CDR3aa: CASSPTAAGGPRETQYF; CDR3nt: TGTGCCAGCTCTCCAACCGCGGCGGGGGGGCCTAGAGAGACCCAGTACTTC
j_gene: TRBJ2-3; abundance: medium-sized; v_gene: TRBV27; d_gene: .; CDR3aa: CASSLSFQADTQYF; CDR3nt: TGTGCCAGCAGTTTAAGTTTTCAGGCAGATACGCAGTATTTT
j_gene: TRBJ1-2; abundance: .; v_gene: TRBV6-5; d_gene: .; CDR3aa: CASSSELLTAGDGYTF; CDR3nt: TGTGCCAGCAGTTCCGAGTTGTTGACGGCAGGAGATGGCTACACCTTC
j_gene: TRBJ1-2; abundance: few; v_gene: TRBV6-1; d_gene: TRBD1; CDR3aa: CASSVGTGEGYTF; CDR3nt: TGTGCCAGCAGTGTCGGGACAGGGGAGGGATACACCTTC
j_gene: TRBJ2-7; abundance: .; v_gene: TRBV19; d_gene: .; CDR3aa: CATAQAYEQYF; CDR3nt: TGTGCCACAGCCCAGGCCTACGAGCAGTACTTC
j_gene: TRBJ2-3; abundance: few; v_gene: TRBV10-1; d_gene: .; CDR3aa: CASSEELKGTDTQYF; CDR3nt: TGCGCCAGCAGTGAGGAACTAAAGGGCACAGATACGCAGTATTTT
j_gene: TRBJ2-5; abundance: few; v_gene: TRBV7-9; d_gene: TRBD2; CDR3aa: CASSLPQSWGGIQETQYF; CDR3nt: TGTGCCAGCAGCTTGCCCCAGTCGTGGGGGGGGATCCAAGAGACCCAGTACTTC
j_gene: TRBJ1-2; abundance: .; v_gene: TRBV19; d_gene: .; CDR3aa: CASSIALPYLAQDYGYTF; CDR3nt: TGTGCCAGTAGTATTGCCCTCCCCTACCTTGCCCAGGACTATGGCTACACCTTC
j_gene: TRBJ1-1; abundance: .; v_gene: TRBV6-1; d_gene: .; CDR3aa: CASSEAGMAFF; CDR3nt: TGTGCCAGCAGTGAAGCGGGGATGGCTTTCTTT
j_gene: TRBJ1-2; abundance: few; v_gene: TRBV30; d_gene: TRBD1; CDR3aa: CAWSPPYRGFGYTF; CDR3nt: TGTGCCTGGAGTCCTCCTTACAGGGGTTTTGGCTACACCTTC
j_gene: TRBJ1-5; abundance: .; v_gene: TRBV19; d_gene: .; CDR3aa: CASSMESNQPQHF; CDR3nt: TGTGCCAGTAGTATGGAGAGCAATCAGCCCCAGCATTTT
j_gene: TRBJ1-6; abundance: once; v_gene: TRBV5-1; d_gene: .; CDR3aa: CASSLETGLGSPLHF; CDR3nt: TGCGCCAGCAGCTTGGAAACGGGCTTAGGTTCACCCCTCCACTTT
j_gene: TRBJ2-1; abundance: .; v_gene: TRBV19; d_gene: .; CDR3aa: CASSIGIFYNEQFF; CDR3nt: TGTGCCAGTAGTATTGGGATCTTCTACAATGAGCAGTTCTTC
j_gene: TRBJ2-3; abundance: .; v_gene: TRBV29-1; d_gene: .; CDR3aa: CSVPGGGWTDTQYF; CDR3nt: TGCAGCGTTCCTGGGGGAGGATGGACAGATACGCAGTATTTT
j_gene: TRBJ2-5; abundance: few; v_gene: TRBV18; d_gene: TRBD1; CDR3aa: CASSPGTDQETQYF; CDR3nt: TGTGCCAGCTCACCCGGGACAGACCAAGAGACCCAGTACTTC
j_gene: TRBJ1-6; abundance: .; v_gene: TRBV3-1; d_gene: .; CDR3aa: CASSQGRSNSPLHF; CDR3nt: TGTGCCAGCAGCCAGGGGAGATCCAATTCACCCCTCCACTTT
j_gene: TRBJ2-7; abundance: .; v_gene: TRBV2; d_gene: .; CDR3aa: CASRGTDYEQYF; CDR3nt: TGTGCCAGCAGGGGGACGGACTACGAGCAGTACTTC
j_gene: TRBJ2-1; abundance: .; v_gene: TRBV2; d_gene: TRBD2; CDR3aa: CASRSSGAGFNEQFF; CDR3nt: TGTGCCAGCAGATCTAGCGGGGCGGGATTCAATGAGCAGTTCTTC
j_gene: TRBJ2-3; abundance: few; v_gene: TRBV5-4; d_gene: TRBD1; CDR3aa: CASRRTGGGDTQYF; CDR3nt: TGTGCCAGCAGGAGGACAGGGGGTGGAGATACGCAGTATTTT
j_gene: TRBJ1-5; abundance: .; v_gene: TRBV19; d_gene: TRBD1; CDR3aa: CASSLGQGGSNQPQHF; CDR3nt: TGTGCCAGTAGTCTCGGACAGGGAGGTAGCAATCAGCCCCAGCATTTT
j_gene: TRBJ1-4; abundance: .; v_gene: TRBV15; d_gene: .; CDR3aa: CATSREAGVGEKLFF; CDR3nt: TGTGCCACCAGCAGAGAGGCAGGGGTGGGGGAAAAACTGTTTTTT
j_gene: TRBJ2-1; abundance: once; v_gene: TRBV2; d_gene: TRBD1; CDR3aa: CASNGQGAGEQFF; CDR3nt: TGTGCCAGCAACGGACAGGGGGCCGGCGAGCAGTTCTTC
j_gene: TRBJ1-4; abundance: .; v_gene: TRBV11-3; d_gene: .; CDR3aa: CASSLGGGEANEKLFF; CDR3nt: TGTGCCAGCAGCTTAGGCGGGGGCGAAGCCAATGAAAAACTGTTTTTT
j_gene: TRBJ1-1; abundance: .; v_gene: TRBV5-1; d_gene: .; CDR3aa: CASSLGRLNTEAFF; CDR3nt: TGCGCCAGCAGCTTGGGACGGCTCAACACTGAAGCTTTCTTT
j_gene: TRBJ2-3; abundance: few; v_gene: TRBV6-5; d_gene: TRBD2; CDR3aa: CASSYLAGGRASTDTQYF; CDR3nt: TGTGCCAGCAGTTACCTAGCGGGGGGCCGGGCTAGCACAGATACGCAGTATTTT
j_gene: TRBJ1-5; abundance: few; v_gene: TRBV20-1; d_gene: TRBD1; CDR3aa: CSVKQGDSNQPQHF; CDR3nt: TGCAGTGTTAAACAGGGGGATAGCAATCAGCCCCAGCATTTT
j_gene: TRBJ1-3; abundance: .; v_gene: TRBV7-7; d_gene: .; CDR3aa: CASSPDGGNTIYF; CDR3nt: TGTGCCAGCAGCCCTGACGGCGGAAACACCATATATTTT
j_gene: TRBJ1-4; abundance: .; v_gene: TRBV10-3; d_gene: TRBD1; CDR3aa: CAISEHPGQGGEKLFF; CDR3nt: TGTGCCATCAGTGAACATCCGGGACAGGGGGGTGAAAAACTGTTTTTT
j_gene: TRBJ2-6; abundance: .; v_gene: TRBV7-8; d_gene: .; CDR3aa: CASSLANVLTF; CDR3nt: TGTGCCAGCAGCTTGGCCAACGTCCTGACTTTC
j_gene: TRBJ2-1; abundance: .; v_gene: TRBV19; d_gene: .; CDR3aa: CASSTRDTYSYNEQFF; CDR3nt: TGTGCCAGTAGTACTCGGGACACTTACTCCTACAATGAGCAGTTCTTC
j_gene: TRBJ1-4; abundance: few; v_gene: TRBV7-3; d_gene: TRBD1; CDR3aa: CASSQQGGNEKLFF; CDR3nt: TGTGCCAGCAGCCAACAAGGGGGCAATGAAAAACTGTTTTTT
j_gene: TRBJ1-1; abundance: .; v_gene: TRBV5-1; d_gene: TRBD1; CDR3aa: CASSLSGQWAEAFF; CDR3nt: TGCGCCAGCAGCTTGTCGGGACAGTGGGCGGAAGCTTTCTTT
j_gene: TRBJ1-1; abundance: few; v_gene: TRBV2; d_gene: TRBD1; CDR3aa: CASSQQGTHTEAFF; CDR3nt: TGTGCCAGCAGCCAACAGGGGACCCACACTGAAGCTTTCTTT
j_gene: TRBJ2-7; abundance: .; v_gene: TRBV19; d_gene: .; CDR3aa: CASSFRGSPYEQYF; CDR3nt: TGTGCCAGTTCTTTTCGGGGAAGCCCCTACGAGCAGTACTTC
j_gene: TRBJ1-5; abundance: few; v_gene: TRBV12-3/TRBV12-4; d_gene: .; CDR3aa: CASSVDNSNQPQHF; CDR3nt: TGTGCCAGCAGTGTGGACAATAGCAATCAGCCCCAGCATTTT
j_gene: TRBJ1-5; abundance: few; v_gene: TRBV6-1; d_gene: .; CDR3aa: CASSSGQYSNQPQHF; CDR3nt: TGTGCCAGCAGCTCAGGACAGTATAGCAATCAGCCCCAGCATTTT
j_gene: TRBJ2-3; abundance: .; v_gene: TRBV5-5; d_gene: .; CDR3aa: CASSFSAEPSTDTQYF; CDR3nt: TGTGCCAGCAGCTTCTCAGCGGAACCTAGCACAGATACGCAGTATTTT